This T cell receptor beta chain was recovered during a study of Graves' ophthalmopathy and Graves' hyperthyroidism. Amplification targeted the TCR beta CDR3 regions, with RNA transcripts as the source material. HTBI-primed RT-PCR formed the first round, and a multiplex PCR formed the second. TCRdb processed the multiplex PCR reads anew with MiXCR; each CDR3 protein has one entry. The sample contains about 340,000 distinct CDR3 sequences, roughly 15% of which appear only once. The V gene lost 0 bases and the J gene lost 2 bases, with 17 bases spanning the gap. CDR3 length: 17 amino acids. Germline V lookup: CDR1 LNHNV, CDR2 YYDKDF (reference sequence). Ophthalmopathic donors had moderate-to-severe activity, CAS ≥3 and NOSPECS ≥4, with disease that had lasted under 3 months. PBMCs were isolated from an approximately 10 ml sample of fresh peripheral blood.

This TCR was recovered from an adult man with Graves' ophthalmopathy. Sequencing was carried out using peripheral blood. The chain combines TRBV15 with TRBJ2-7, with D perhaps TRBD2 (6 bases). The CDR3 loop reads CATSRDRGDLVAYEQYF. The CDR3, as DNA: TGTGCCACCAGCAGAGATCGTGGGGACTTAGTGGCCTACGAGCAGTACTTC.